A single sample gave rise to the 2 T cell receptor beta chains below, sequenced in a study of T cell responses to AZD1222 COVID-19 vaccine. Some clones are missing from TCRdb's copy, which holds only in-frame ones; the method was immunoSEQ multiplex PCR. This sample has about 120,000 clones, with over 75% found just once. This sample comprised peripheral blood, obtained on day 0 of AZD1222 vaccination. These receptors all stem from an adult in good health.

The chain joins TRBV6-5 to TRBJ2-7; D is perhaps TRBD2 (6 bases). This CDR3 has 13 residues. The V gene's germline CDR1 is MNHEY and CDR2 SVGAGI. V shed 5 bases and J shed 5 bases, with 13 bases lying between them. The CDR3 region has the DNA TGTGCCAGCAGTCGCACTAGCTTCCACGAGCAGTACTTC. Translating gives CASSRTSFHEQYF.

The chain combines TRBV28 with TRBJ1-2; D call uncertain. CDR1 and CDR2 from the germline V gene are MDHEN and SYDVKM. V shed 1 base and J shed 2 bases, with 8 bases lying between them. The CDR3 has 14 amino acids. This chain's CDR3 is CASSLYGRNYGYTF. The CDR3 nucleotides read TGTGCCAGCAGTTTATATGGCAGGAACTATGGCTACACCTTC.